These 21 T cell receptor beta chains share one sample of origin, sequenced in a study of spatial heterogeneity in lung cancer. Time point indicated: blood taken at disease recurrence. In each case, whole RNA from tumor, nontumor lung or frozen PBMC was sequenced unsorted. MiXCR, run by TCRdb on the 5' RACE reads, gives a single entry per CDR3 protein. Of roughly 9,700 distinct CDR3 sequences in the sample, around 4.2% were seen once. This specimen consisted of PBMCs, obtained at recurrence. These TCRs come from a female donor with early-stage non-small cell lung cancer.

This clonotype occurred many times. A library made for alpha chains picked up this beta chain off target, so its size means little. The J gene is TRBJ1-5, the V gene TRBV5-1; D gene unclear. Germline assignment: CDR1 SGHRS and CDR2 YFSETQ. V lost 4 bases and J 6 bases, leaving 17 bases between the germline ends. This CDR3 is built from 15 residues. The DNA for the CDR3 is TGCGCCAGCAGCAGGGCCCCTGGGGTCGGTCAGCCCCAGCATTTT. Protein: CASSRAPGVGQPQHF.

Of note for this clonotype: This beta chain appears as a stray read in a library generated for alpha chains; its size is not informative. The J gene is TRBJ1-1, the V gene TRBV12-3 or TRBV12-4; no clear D. The CDR3 is made up of 12 amino acids. The ends were cut back, 4 bases at V and 3 bases at J, with 6 bases in the middle. The CDR3 nucleotides are TGTGCCAGCAGTTACATTTACACTGAAGCTTTCTTT. Its translation is CASSYIYTEAFF.

This clonotype appeared many times. This beta chain turned up in a library designed for alpha chains; as an off-target read, its abundance says little. The chain couples TRBV4-1 to TRBJ1-5; the D gene is possibly TRBD1 (6 bases). Germline assignment: CDR1 MGHRA and CDR2 YSYEKL. The CDR3 has 14 amino acids. V gave up 2 bases and J gave up 8 bases, with 13 bases separating them. The CDR3 sequence is CASSQRPGVEPQHF. In DNA, the CDR3 is TGCGCCAGCAGCCAAAGACCAGGGGTGGAGCCCCAGCATTTT.

This clonotype was observed many times. Because the library targeted alpha chains, this beta chain is an off-target read whose size means little. The J gene is TRBJ2-5, the V gene TRBV29-1, with 8 bases lining up with TRBD1. V trimming: 6 bases; J trimming: 0 bases; junction bases outside the gene matches: 9. CDR3 length: 15 residues. Germline CDR1 is SQVTM and CDR2 is ANQGSEA. The CDR3 DNA is TGCAGCGTCCGGGGGACAGGTTCTGACCAAGAGACCCAGTACTTC. Amino acids: CSVRGTGSDQETQYF. Variable domain in full (rest from reference TRBV29-1 and TRBJ2-5): SAVISQKPSRDICQRGTSLTIQCQVDSQVTMMFWYRQQPGQSLTLIATANQGSEATYESGFVIDKFPISRPNLTFSTLTVSNMSPEDSSIYLCSVRGTGSDQETQYFGPGTRLLVL.

This clonotype has at least ten counts. The library was built for alpha chains, so this beta chain is an off-target read and its size means little. This chain connects TRBV12-5 to TRBJ1-1; D call uncertain. Germline V gives CDR1 LGHNT, CDR2 FRNRAP. Trimming shortened V by 0 bases and J by 8 bases, and 13 bases separated the two germline ends. This CDR3 region has 14 residues. The CDR3 is CASGLVYGPPEAFF. CDR3 DNA sequence: TGTGCTAGTGGTTTGGTATACGGGCCACCCGAAGCTTTCTTT.

This clonotype has ten or more counts. A library made for alpha chains picked up this beta chain off target, so its size means little. The rearrangement uses TRBV12-3 or TRBV12-4 and TRBJ2-7; 7 nucleotides agree with TRBD1. CDR3 length: 14 amino acids. The V gene end was trimmed by 6 bases and the J gene end by 3 bases; junction bases not matched to a gene: 8. The CDR3 region is CASSPTGQSYEQYF. The CDR3 DNA follows: TGTGCCAGCAGCCCTACGGGACAGAGCTACGAGCAGTACTTC.

This clonotype came up many times. This beta chain is off target for a library built for alpha chains, so its abundance means little. The V gene is TRBV4-3, the J gene TRBJ2-2; D unclear. Germline CDR1 reads LGHNA; CDR2 reads YSLEER. This CDR3 is 15 amino acids long. Trimming stripped 0 bases from V and 0 bases from J, with 5 bases between. CDR3 loop: CASSQDNSNTGELFF. The CDR3 DNA reads TGCGCCAGCAGCCAAGATAATTCGAACACCGGGGAGCTGTTTTTT.

In its sample, this clonotype was seen many times. Because the library targeted alpha chains, this beta chain is an off-target read whose size means little. The rearrangement links TRBV20-1 to TRBJ2-7, with 9 bases identical to TRBD2. The trim removed 5 bases at V and 6 bases at J, leaving 11 bases unmatched. The CDR3 length is 14 residues. CDR1 is DFQATT, CDR2 SNEGSKA, per germline (reference sequence). Written as DNA, the CDR3 is TGCAGTGCTGGATCTGGGCGGGGGGGCCCCGAGCAGTACTTC. This gives the protein CSAGSGRGGPEQYF.

This clonotype was counted at least ten times. Being off target in a library aimed at alpha chains, this beta chain has a size of little meaning. J is TRBJ2-5 and V is TRBV20-1; the match to TRBD1 covers 7 bases. The CDR3 sequence is 14 residues long. The J segment lost 1 base and the V segment lost 5 bases, leaving 7 bases of the junction unmatched. Germline CDR1 reads DFQATT; CDR2 reads SNEGSKA (reference sequence). The CDR3 loop is CSADGTAAQETQYF. Written as DNA, the CDR3 is TGCAGTGCTGACGGGACAGCCGCCCAAGAGACCCAGTACTTC.

This clonotype is termed medium-sized. This beta chain was picked up by a library intended for alpha chains and is off target, so its count carries little meaning. The chain recombines TRBV7-9 with TRBJ2-7; the match to TRBD1 covers 8 bases. The CDR3 runs 15 residues. J gave up 0 bases and V 5 bases, and 6 bases lay outside the gene matches. Germline CDR1 is SEHNR and CDR2 is FQNEAQ (reference sequence). This CDR3 reads CASSPRDRSSYEQYF. CDR3 coding DNA: TGTGCCAGCAGCCCCCGGGACAGGAGCTCCTACGAGCAGTACTTC. The complete variable domain, with remaining parts taken from reference TRBV7-9 and TRBJ2-7, reads DTGVSQNPRHKITKRGQNVTFRCDPISEHNRLYWYRQTLGQGPEFLTYFQNEAQLEKSRLLSDRFSAERPKGSFSTLEIQRTEQGDSAMYLCASSPRDRSSYEQYFGPGTRLTVT.

This clonotype was counted at least ten times. This beta chain is a stray sequence in a library constructed for alpha chains; its clone size is not meaningful. V is TRBV3-1 and J is TRBJ1-2, with 7 nucleotides matching TRBD1. CDR1 is LGHDT, CDR2 YNNKEL, per germline (reference sequence). The CDR3 totals 17 residues. The J segment lost 2 bases and the V segment lost 0 bases, leaving 9 bases of the junction unmatched. CDR3 in DNA: TGTGCCAGCAGCCAAGAGTGGGTCTTGGGACAGAACTATGGCTACACCTTC. Its protein is CASSQEWVLGQNYGYTF.

This clonotype came up many times. This beta chain was picked up by a library intended for alpha chains and is off target, so its count carries little meaning. The V gene is TRBV13, the J gene TRBJ2-1; no reliable D call. From germline, CDR1 is PRHDT and CDR2 FYEKMQ (reference sequence). V was cut by 4 bases and J by 7 bases, with 8 bases left in between. CDR3 length: 12 residues. CDR3 sequence reads: CASSWGGNEQFF. DNA of the CDR3: TGTGCCAGCAGCTGGGGTGGGAATGAGCAGTTCTTC.

This clonotype was recorded many times. Found in a library prepared for alpha chains, this beta chain is an off-target read, and its abundance has little meaning. The rearrangement links TRBV23-1 to TRBJ2-5; TRBD2 aligns across 8 bases. TRBV23-1 is an open reading frame whose function is uncertain. The CDR3 spans 17 residues. Losses at the gene ends were 4 bases for V and 2 bases for J; bases not matched to a gene: 12. DNA for the CDR3: TGCGCCAGCAGTCGGCCGGGACTAGGTTTCCGGCAAGAGACCCAGTACTTC. Encoded protein: CASSRPGLGFRQETQYF.

This clonotype was recorded many times. This beta chain turned up in a library designed for alpha chains; as an off-target read, its abundance says little. The chain employs TRBV29-1 and TRBJ2-5; possible D gene TRBD2, 6 bases. This CDR3 spans 13 amino acids. Trimming pared 4 bases from V and 5 bases from J, leaving 14 bases between. The germline gives CDR1 SQVTM, CDR2 ANQGSEA. CDR3 nucleotide sequence: TGCAGCGTTGTACCCGCAGGGAGGGAGACCCAGTACTTC. It is translated as CSVVPAGRETQYF.

This clonotype was seen ten or more times. The library was designed around alpha chains, so this beta chain is a stray read whose abundance carries little weight. The rearrangement joins TRBV7-2 to TRBJ2-7; D gene ambiguous. Trimming removed 3 bases from V and 3 bases from J, with 12 bases in between. The CDR3 runs 14 residues. CDR1 SGHTA and CDR2 FQGNSA come from the germline V gene. The CDR3 loop reads CASSFGPLIYEQYF. The CDR3 DNA follows: TGTGCCAGCAGCTTCGGGCCACTAATCTACGAGCAGTACTTC.

This clonotype occurred many times. A library prepared for alpha chains yielded this beta chain as an off-target read; its size is of little meaning. J is TRBJ2-2 and V is TRBV28; 7 nucleotides agree with TRBD2. This CDR3 region has 16 residues. Per the germline V gene, CDR1 is MDHEN and CDR2 is SYDVKM. The J segment lost 3 bases and the V segment lost 4 bases, leaving 8 bases of the junction unmatched. CDR3 bases: TGTGCCAGCAGTTCTCTTGGACTAGGCCACACCGGGGAGCTGTTTTTT. Its translation is CASSSLGLGHTGELFF.

This clonotype was counted at least ten times. This beta chain is a stray sequence in a library constructed for alpha chains; its clone size is not meaningful. The J gene is TRBJ1-2, the V gene TRBV18; D remains ambiguous. V was pared by 0 bases and J by 1 base, with 3 bases between. Germline V gene data show CDR1 as KGHSH and CDR2 as LQKENI. The CDR3 has 13 residues. In DNA, the CDR3 is TGTGCCAGCTCACCACCCTTTAACTATGGCTACACCTTC. It translates to CASSPPFNYGYTF.

The sample holds many counts of this clonotype. This beta chain is an unintended read in a library built for alpha chains; its size means little. V and J are TRBV7-6 and TRBJ2-7, with D possibly matching TRBD2 (7 bases). This CDR3 spans 15 amino acids. V was cut by 1 base and J by 3 bases, with 13 bases left in between. Germline-derived CDR1 and CDR2 are SGHVS and FNYEAQ. CDR3 in amino acids: CASSLGWGGIYEQYF. In DNA, the CDR3 is TGTGCCAGCAGCTTAGGCTGGGGGGGCATCTACGAGCAGTACTTC.

This clonotype was seen ten or more times. A library made for alpha chains picked up this beta chain off target, so its size means little. The CDR3 DNA follows: TGTGCCAGCAGTTCAACCACAGGGGGCCAAGAGACCCAGTACTTC. This gives the protein CASSSTTGGQETQYF. The chain carries TRBV28 and TRBJ2-5; TRBD1 matches at 8 bases. Germline lookup yields CDR1 MDHEN and CDR2 SYDVKM. This CDR3 region has 15 residues. With 4 bases clipped from V and 1 base from J, the junction kept 5 bases outside the gene matches.

This clonotype was detected ten times or more. Found in a library prepared for alpha chains, this beta chain is an off-target read, and its abundance has little meaning. The CDR3 DNA reads as TGTGCCAGCAGTTCGCGGATAGGCAGCGGGGGTTTGACTAGCACAGATACGCAGTATTTT. This translates into CASSSRIGSGGLTSTDTQYF. V is TRBV7-9 and J is TRBJ2-3, with 8 bases identical to TRBD2. Germline V lookup: CDR1 SEHNR, CDR2 FQNEAQ (reference sequence). V shed 6 bases and J 0 bases; nucleotides not matched to a gene: 20. The length of the CDR3 is 20 residues.

Many counts were recorded for this clonotype. Because the library targeted alpha chains, this beta chain is an off-target read whose size means little. V is TRBV2 and J is TRBJ2-2; 9 bases are shared with TRBD1. Germline V gene data show CDR1 as SNHLY and CDR2 as FYNNEI. CDR3 length: 15 amino acids. After removal of 6 bases from V and 4 bases from J, the junction contained 6 bases not matched to a gene. Here the CDR3 reads CASSSGTGFTGELFF. CDR3 nucleotide sequence: TGTGCCAGCAGCTCTGGGACAGGGTTCACCGGGGAGCTGTTTTTT. Supplemented by reference TRBV2 and TRBJ2-2, the full variable domain reads EPEVTQTPSHQVTQMGQEVILRCVPISNHLYFYWYRQILGQKVEFLVSFYNNEISEKSEIFDDQFSVERPDGSNFTLKIRSTKLEDSAMYFCASSSGTGFTGELFFGEGSRLTVL.